This T cell receptor (beta chain) was documented in a study of blood T cell repertoires in COVID-19. In assigning cohorts, the study relied on participant-reported clinical history. The method was immunoSEQ multiplex PCR; TCRdb's version includes in-frame clones alone and lacks a portion of them. The sample lists hundreds of thousands of clones, more than 75% occurring once. Trimming at V came to 3 bases and at J to 6 bases, leaving 4 bases not matched to a gene. This CDR3 contains 13 residues. Germline V gene lookup returns CDR1 KGHSH and CDR2 LQKENI. The sequenced sample consisted of PBMCs or T cells enriched from blood (not recorded which). This TCR derives from a man aged 35 to 55 in a cohort exposed to, infected with or recovered from COVID-19 (not recorded which). This sequence joins TRBV18 and TRBJ1-2; 7 nucleotides line up with TRBD1. In DNA form, the CDR3 reads TGTGCCAGCTCACCTCGGGACAGCGATGGCTACACCTTC. It codes for CASSPRDSDGYTF.